These 4 T cell receptor beta chains were all obtained from the same sample, sequenced in a study of naive and memory T cell subsets. The beta constant-region primer was an equimolar mix of two oligonucleotides covering TRBC1 and TRBC2. Ligated cDNA was amplified by four rounds of PCR with nested alpha and beta constant-region primers and SP2. MiXCR was run by TCRdb on the UMI-ligation and nested PCR reads, yielding one entry per CDR3 protein. This table holds more than 95,000 distinct CDR3 sequences, approximately 15% found once. These receptors have no known antigen. Findings and limits, study-wide: Especially in CD8 cells, naive repertoires contained a few larger clonotypes, possibly CD45RA-re-expressing memory cells.

Material: naive CD8+ T cells from blood. Every receptor here comes from a human donor in good health.

V gene TRBV5-1 combines with J gene TRBJ2-6; no clear D gene. This CDR3 has 14 amino acids. The germline CDR1 and CDR2 sequences are SGHRS and YFSETQ. The ends were cut back, 4 bases at V and 2 bases at J, with 7 bases in the middle. CDR3 sequence: CASSPEPGANVLTF. The CDR3 nucleotides read TGCGCCAGCAGCCCCGAACCTGGGGCCAACGTCCTGACTTTC. The whole variable domain, filled in from reference TRBV5-1 and TRBJ2-6, reads KAGVTQTPRYLIKTRGQQVTLSCSPISGHRSVSWYQQTPGQGLQFLFEYFSETQRNKGNFPGRFSGRQFSNSRSEMNVSTLELGDSALYLCASSPEPGANVLTFGAGSRLTVL.

This clonotype was seen repeatedly, ten times or more. The V gene is TRBV14, the J gene TRBJ2-3; D may be TRBD2 (6 bases). The V and J ends lost 0 bases and 4 bases respectively, with 8 bases between them. This CDR3 spans 14 amino acids. Germline CDR1 SGHDN, CDR2 FVKESK. The CDR3 DNA reads as TGTGCCAGCAGCCAAGACTGGGGGGCAGATACGCAGTATTTT. This translates into CASSQDWGADTQYF.

This clonotype was counted between two and nine times. This chain links TRBV13 with TRBJ2-7; D is ambiguous. With 5 bases removed from V and 4 bases from J, the gap between germline ends came to 9 bases. The CDR3 is made up of 12 amino acids. Germline V gene lookup returns CDR1 PRHDT and CDR2 FYEKMQ (reference sequence). The CDR3 nucleotides are TGTGCCAGCAGCCTGGTCGCTTACGAGCAGTACTTC. Amino acid sequence: CASSLVAYEQYF.

The V gene is TRBV2, the J gene TRBJ1-1; D is uncertain. Germline V gene data show CDR1 as SNHLY and CDR2 as FYNNEI. CDR3 length equals 13 residues. V was pared by 11 bases and J by 3 bases, with 16 bases between. The CDR3 sequence: CAARRAIDTEAFF. CDR3 bases: TGTGCCGCCCGCCGTGCGATCGACACTGAAGCTTTCTTT. The full variable domain, rest sourced from reference TRBV2 and TRBJ1-1, is EPEVTQTPSHQVTQMGQEVILRCVPISNHLYFYWYRQILGQKVEFLVSFYNNEISEKSEIFDDQFSVERPDGSNFTLKIRSTKLEDSAMYFCAARRAIDTEAFFGQGTRLTVV.